This T cell receptor beta chain was captured by sequencing in a study of cytomegalovirus exposure and HLA in healthy donors. In the PCR, 60 Vbeta and 13 Jbeta primers were used. Generated by immunoSEQ multiplex PCR, the TCRdb table keeps only in-frame clones and is missing some. The sample carries fewer than 130,000 clones, 65% to 80% recorded once. The sequence was collected from a man aged 25-45 years in good health and CMV-seropositive. Sample: PBMCs.

CDR3 sequence (DNA): TGTGCCAGCAGCTTACACCAAGGGGGTGGGATCTCCTACAATGAGCAGTTCTTC. This encodes CASSLHQGGGISYNEQFF. This chain connects TRBV7-3 to TRBJ2-1; D may be TRBD1 (6 bases). There are 18 residues in the CDR3. V lost 2 bases to trimming and J lost 0 bases, with 17 bases between them. CDR1 and CDR2 from the germline V gene are SGHTA and FQGTGA. Together with reference TRBV7-3 and TRBJ2-1, the CDR3 gives the full variable domain: GAGVSQTPSNKVTEKGKYVELRCDPISGHTALYWYRQSLGQGPEFLIYFQGTGAADDSGLPNDRFFAVRPEGSVSTLKIQRTERGDSAVYLCASSLHQGGGISYNEQFFGPGTRLTVL.